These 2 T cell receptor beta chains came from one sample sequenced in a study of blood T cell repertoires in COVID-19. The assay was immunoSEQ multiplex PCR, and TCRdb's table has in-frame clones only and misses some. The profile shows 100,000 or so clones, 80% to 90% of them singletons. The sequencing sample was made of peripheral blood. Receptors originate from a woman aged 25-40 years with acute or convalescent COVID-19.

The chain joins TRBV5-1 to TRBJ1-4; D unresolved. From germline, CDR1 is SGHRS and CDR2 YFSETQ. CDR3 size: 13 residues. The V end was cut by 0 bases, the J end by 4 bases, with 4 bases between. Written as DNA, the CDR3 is TGCGCCAGCAGCTTGGCACTTAATGAAAAACTGTTTTTT. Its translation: CASSLALNEKLFF.

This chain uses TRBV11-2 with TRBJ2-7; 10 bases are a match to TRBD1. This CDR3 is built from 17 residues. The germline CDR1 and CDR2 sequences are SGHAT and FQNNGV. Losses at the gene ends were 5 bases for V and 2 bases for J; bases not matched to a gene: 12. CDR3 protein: CASSDRSRDRGTYEQYF. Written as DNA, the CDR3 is TGTGCCAGCAGCGACAGAAGCCGGGACAGGGGAACCTACGAGCAGTACTTC.